This TCR beta chain is from a study of patients and donors after allogeneic stem cell transplantation (dated by TCRdb to 2020 to 2022). Regarding this clonotype: What this receptor recognizes is not known. This may be a read error: a much more frequent sequence differs by one nucleotide.

The receptor library was made with RT-PCR. Sequenced on a NextSeq 550. The public reads were quality trimmed at Q25 with fastp and then assembled into clones with MiXCR by TCRdb, keeping productive beta chains. Each entry merges the rows of one CDR3 protein and shows their most common DNA and genes. The sample table contains roughly 12,000 distinct CDR3 sequences; only one count was recorded for under 30% of them. Jointly, the top ten make up approximately 55% of the sample. The CDR3 spans 16 residues, from the cysteine through the phenylalanine. Only the CDR3 part of the read is kept: 48 bases, read in frame from the first base. CDR1 and CDR2 were assigned from the germline V gene as SGHRS and YFSETQ. A distance of 14 bases separates the germline ends of V and J, which lose 4 bases and 0 bases respectively.

The sequenced sample was blood, either unsorted or a sorted T cell fraction (not recorded which). Rearrangement joined TRBV5-1 to TRBJ2-1; TRBD2 is a possible D gene, resting on 5 matching bases. This clonotype was obtained from a human donor who was either an allogeneic HSCT recipient or a stem cell or donor lymphocyte infusion donor (not recorded which). It is not recorded whose cells these are; they may come from a transplant donor. CDR3 sequence: CASSSVEASSYNEQFF. The sequenced DNA is TGCGCCAGCAGCAGCGTGGAGGCTAGCTCCTACAATGAGCAGTTCTTC.